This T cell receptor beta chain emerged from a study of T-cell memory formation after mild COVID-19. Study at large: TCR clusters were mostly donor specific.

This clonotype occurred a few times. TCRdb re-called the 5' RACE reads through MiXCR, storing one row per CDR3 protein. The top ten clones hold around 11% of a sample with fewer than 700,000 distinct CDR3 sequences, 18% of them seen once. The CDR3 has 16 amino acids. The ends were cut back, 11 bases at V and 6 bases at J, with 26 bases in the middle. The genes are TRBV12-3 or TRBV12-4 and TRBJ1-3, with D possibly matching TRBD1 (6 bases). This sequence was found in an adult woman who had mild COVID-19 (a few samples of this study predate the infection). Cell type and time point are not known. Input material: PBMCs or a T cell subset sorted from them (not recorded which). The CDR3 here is CAYTGWRGHAENTIYF. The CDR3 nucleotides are TGTGCCTATACCGGGTGGAGGGGACACGCCGAAAACACCATATATTTT.